The present TCR beta chain was sequenced within a study of cytomegalovirus exposure and HLA in healthy donors. This table comes from immunoSEQ multiplex PCR, and its TCRdb copy is limited to in-frame clones, with some not included. Of around 180,000 clones in the sample, about 82% are singletons; the top ten hold 1.4% to 1.5%. The CDR3 spans 15 residues. Germline lookup yields CDR1 MGHRA and CDR2 YSYEKL. After removal of 0 bases from V and 6 bases from J, the junction contained 2 bases not matched to a gene. Sequences were obtained from PBMCs. The clonotype comes from a woman aged 18-29 years in good health and CMV-seronegative. J is TRBJ2-2 and V is TRBV4-1, with 9 bases fitting TRBD2. The CDR3 nucleotides read TGCGCCAGCAGCCAAGATGGCGGGGGGGCCGGGGAGCTGTTTTTT. This translates into CASSQDGGGAGELFF.